The entry that follows covers one T cell receptor beta chain sequence. As originally analysed: Nucleated cell counts were estimated from reference gene primer amplification. The repertoire was sequenced with immunoSEQ multiplex PCR; TCRdb's copy has only in-frame clones and lacks some. V and J calls and clone size are given by that table; D and trimming were obtained from the DNA. The table records 35,000 to 50,000 clones, 80% to 90% of them present only once. The CDR3 is 18 residues long. Trimming took 0 bases from V and 0 from J, leaving 15 bases between them. The germline CDR1 and CDR2 sequences are LNHDA and SQIVND (reference sequence). The data are from a study of blood T cell repertoires in COVID-19. Study at large: Acute and convalescent COVID-19 specimens originated in the United States, Italy and Spain. The analysed material was cDNA or gDNA that came from T cells, B-cell-depleted T cells, or PBMCs.

The source is a woman aged 40 to 50 with acute or convalescent COVID-19. The source material was peripheral blood. The gene calls are TRBV19 and TRBJ1-3, with a tentative D call TRBD1 (5 bases). DNA of the CDR3: TGTGCCAGTAGTATAGAAGGCGCAGGGCAGAGCTCTGGAAACACCATATATTTT. Residues: CASSIEGAGQSSGNTIYF.